One sample yielded the 21 T cell receptor beta chains listed below, sequenced in a study of T cells in women clearing cervical HPV infection (dated by TCRdb to between 2018 and 2020). Library preparation employed the immunoSEQ multiplex PCR assay. TCRdb provides this immuneACCESS table in a form limited to in-frame rearrangements. Some clones are lacking; in checked studies, under half of them reflect an unresolved V gene, and why the rest are absent is not known. The table of this sample itemizes some 30,000 clones. Of the sample, roughly 7.3% falls within the top ten clones. The specimen sequenced was blood buffy coat. All receptors come from a woman aged 18 to 75 with a cervical HPV16 infection that either progressed to CIN3+ or cleared (not recorded which).

A word on this clone: The read comes to an end 3 residues before the CDR3 does, leaving the germline J gene to fill in the end. The gene calls are TRBV19 and TRBJ1-2, with 7 positions matching TRBD1. J was trimmed by 4 bases and V by 3 bases; bases with no gene match: 5. The length of the CDR3 is 14 residues. The germline CDR1 and CDR2 sequences are LNHDA and SQIVND (reference sequence). The CDR3: CASSIGWDSYGYTF. The CDR3 bases that were read are TGTGCCAGTAGTATTGGGTGGGACAGCTATGGC.

About this clone itself: The read ends 3 residues early relative to the CDR3; the germline J gene fills the gap. The chain joins TRBV19 to TRBJ2-1; D is unclear. V dropped 0 bases and J dropped 3 bases, with 15 bases sitting between them. The CDR3 runs to 17 residues. Per germline, CDR1 LNHDA and CDR2 SQIVND (reference sequence). The CDR3 bases that were read are TGTGCCAGTAGTATAGATTTATCAGTTGACTTCTACAATGAG. It encodes CASSIDLSVDFYNE. The CDR3 as a whole reads CASSIDLSVDFYNEQFF.

Remarks on this clone: The read ends 3 residues before the CDR3 terminus; that terminus is restored from the germline J gene. The J gene is TRBJ2-1, the V gene TRBV2, with D possibly matching TRBD1 (5 bases). The length of the CDR3 is 15 residues. The V end was cut by 6 bases, the J end by 2 bases, with 14 bases between. Germline V gene lookup returns CDR1 SNHLY and CDR2 FYNNEI. The CDR3 DNA, read in part, is TGTGCCAGCAGGATAACAACAGGTGCCTACAATGAG. Protein sequence: CASRITTGAYNE. The entire CDR3 is CASRITTGAYNEQFF.

Regarding this clone: The DNA ends 3 residues before the CDR3 does, and the rest of the CDR3 is filled in from the germline J gene. The chain links TRBV5-6 to TRBJ2-3, with a possible D match to TRBD1 (5 bases). The CDR3 has 14 amino acids. The germline V gene encodes CDR1 SGHDT and CDR2 YYEEEE. The sequenced CDR3 bases are TGTGCCAGCAGCGCCACAGGTTCCAAAGAGACG. This sequence encodes CASSATGSKET. The complete CDR3 sequence is CASSATGSKETQYF.

About this clone: The read gets to within 3 residues of the CDR3 end, and the germline J gene fills in the rest. This chain connects TRBV14 to TRBJ2-5; 9 bases fit TRBD1. The CDR3 extends over 19 amino acids. The ends lost 2 bases at V and 0 bases at J; junction bases unmatched: 13. From germline, CDR1 is SGHDN and CDR2 FVKESK. The part of the CDR3 DNA that was read is TGTGCCAGCAGCCAAAGGGGGACAGGGACTTTACCCCACCAAGAGACC. It translates to CASSQRGTGTLPHQET. The full CDR3 protein is CASSQRGTGTLPHQETQYF.

As for this clone: The CDR3 end is not reached by the read, which stops 3 residues before it; the germline J gene fills it in. V usage is TRBV20-1 and J usage is TRBJ1-2; D may be TRBD1 (5 bases). Germline-derived CDR1 and CDR2 are DFQATT and SNEGSKA (reference sequence). This CDR3 has 14 residues. Trimming took off 3 bases at V and 4 bases at J, with 15 bases between the two ends. The CDR3 DNA, read in part, is TGCAGTGCTAGCTATCAGGGATTGGGCTATGGC. It translates to CSASYQGLGYG. The whole CDR3 protein reads CSASYQGLGYGYTF.

Turning to this clone: The CDR3 end lies 3 residues beyond the end of the read and is filled in from the germline J gene. The genes are TRBV2 and TRBJ1-5, with 9 bases identical to TRBD1. Unmatched junction bases numbered 8, after V lost 6 bases and J lost 5 bases. Germline loops: CDR1 SNHLY, CDR2 FYNNEI. The CDR3 contains 15 residues. The CDR3 region is CASRPGQGVHQPQHF. The CDR3 bases that were read are TGTGCCAGCAGACCGGGACAGGGTGTGCATCAGCCC.

The covered CDR3 bases are TGTGCCAGCAGCGGGGAAAGCGGGAGGGCCTACGAG. This translates into CASSGESGRAYE. The whole CDR3 is CASSGESGRAYEQYF. V usage is TRBV7-6 and J usage is TRBJ2-7, with 10 bases that match TRBD2. The read comes to an end 3 residues before the CDR3 does, leaving the germline J gene to fill in the end. V dropped 5 bases and J dropped 2; count of bases not matched to a gene: 6. The germline V gene encodes CDR1 SGHVS and CDR2 FNYEAQ. This CDR3 comprises 15 residues. The full variable domain, its missing parts supplied by reference TRBV7-6 and TRBJ2-7, is GAGVSQSPRYKVTKRGQDVALRCDPISGHVSLYWYRQALGQGPEFLTYFNYEAQQDKSGLPNDRFSAERPEGSISTLTIQRTEQRDSAMYRCASSGESGRAYEQYFGPGTRLTVT.

Details on this clone: The DNA ends 3 residues before the CDR3 does, and the rest of the CDR3 is filled in from the germline J gene. V is TRBV7-6 and J is TRBJ2-7; 8 nucleotides line up with TRBD1. V lost 3 bases, J lost 2 bases, and 6 bases stayed unmatched. This CDR3 spans 15 amino acids. CDR1 and CDR2 from the germline V gene are SGHVS and FNYEAQ. The CDR3 sequence is CASSLGTGTAYEQYF. CDR3 DNA, as far as it was read: TGTGCCAGCAGCTTGGGGACAGGCACGGCCTACGAG.

The CDR3 DNA, read in part, is TGTGCCAGCAGTGAACGGGGAAATGAG. This sequence encodes CASSERGNE. The entire CDR3 sequence reads CASSERGNEQFF. The chain has TRBV2 and TRBJ2-1, with D maybe TRBD2 (5 bases). The read stops 3 residues short of the end of the CDR3; the missing end is completed from the germline J gene. The V gene lost 2 bases and the J gene lost 7 bases, with 6 bases spanning the gap. The CDR3 covers 12 residues. CDR1 and CDR2 (germline): SNHLY, FYNNEI.

Remarks on this clone: Coverage ceases 3 residues before the CDR3 finishes, and the germline J gene fills in the end. The chain carries TRBV6-2 or TRBV6-3 and TRBJ1-6, with 9 positions matching TRBD1. The CDR3 spans 14 residues. The germline gives CDR1 MNHEY, CDR2 SVGEGT. After removal of 5 bases from V and 9 bases from J, the junction contained 5 bases not matched to a gene. The CDR3 DNA, read in part, is TGTGCCAGCAGTACTGGACAGGGGAGTTCACCC. Translating gives CASSTGQGSSP. The full CDR3 reads CASSTGQGSSPLHF.

Remarks on this clone: The read comes to an end 3 residues before the CDR3 does, leaving the germline J gene to fill in the end. The chain couples TRBV18 to TRBJ1-1, with 7 bases identical to TRBD1. Germline lookup yields CDR1 KGHSH and CDR2 LQKENI. CDR3 length equals 15 residues. V trimming: 0 bases; J trimming: 1 base; junction bases outside the gene matches: 2. CDR3 in amino acids: CASSPPGQPNTEAFF. The part of the CDR3 DNA that was read is TGTGCCAGCTCACCACCGGGACAGCCGAACACTGAA.

According to its frequency, this clone is large (0.1 to 1%). The read ends 3 residues early relative to the CDR3; the germline J gene fills the gap. At the DNA level, this CDR3 is encoded by other sequences in the same sample as well. This chain links TRBV29-1 with TRBJ1-2; the match to TRBD1 covers 12 bases. With V trimmed by 3 bases and J by 4 bases, 3 bases remained unmatched. The germline CDR1 and CDR2 sequences are SQVTM and ANQGSEA. CDR3 length equals 14 residues. The CDR3 bases that were read are TGCAGCGTTGATGGGACAGGGGGCCGCTATGGC. This gives the protein CSVDGTGGRYG. The full CDR3 protein reads CSVDGTGGRYGYTF.

With respect to this clone: The read ends 3 residues early relative to the CDR3; the germline J gene fills the gap. The genes are TRBV19 and TRBJ1-2, with D tentatively TRBD1 (6 bases). CDR3 length equals 16 residues. Germline V CDR1 and CDR2: LNHDA, SQIVND (reference sequence). The CDR3: CASRRLPGERGQPYTF. The sequenced CDR3 bases are TGTGCCAGTAGACGCCTACCAGGGGAGAGGGGTCAGCCC.

As concerns this clone: The read halts 3 residues ahead of the CDR3 end, with the missing end drawn from the germline J gene. This chain uses TRBV13 with TRBJ2-1; TRBD1 might be the D (6 bases). The V end was cut by 0 bases, the J end by 3 bases, with 12 bases between. Germline V gene sequence: CDR1 PRHDT, CDR2 FYEKMQ (reference sequence). The CDR3 consists of 16 residues. The CDR3 bases that were read are TGTGCCAGCAGCTTAGGACAGGGAGTACACTACAATGAG. It yields the protein CASSLGQGVHYNE. The CDR3 as a whole reads CASSLGQGVHYNEQFF.

On this clone itself: The read finishes 3 residues shy of the CDR3 end, and the germline J gene is used to complete it. The chain recombines TRBV29-1 with TRBJ1-1; D gene unclear. The CDR3 runs 12 residues. Germline CDR1 SQVTM, CDR2 ANQGSEA. This chain's CDR3 is CSVEVDSGEAFF. CDR3 DNA (partial): TGCAGCGTTGAGGTCGACTCCGGAGAG. Using reference TRBV29-1 and TRBJ1-1 for the parts outside the CDR3, the full variable domain is SAVISQKPSRDICQRGTSLTIQCQVDSQVTMMFWYRQQPGQSLTLIATANQGSEATYESGFVIDKFPISRPNLTFSTLTVSNMSPEDSSIYLCSVEVDSGEAFFGQGTRLTVV.

On this clone itself: The read ends 3 residues shy of where the CDR3 ends; the end is completed using the germline J gene. The rearrangement links TRBV30 to TRBJ2-1; the match to TRBD2 covers 14 bases. With 8 bases clipped from V and 5 bases from J, the junction kept 2 bases outside the gene matches. The V gene's germline CDR1 is GTSNPN and CDR2 SVGIG (reference sequence). This CDR3 spans 13 amino acids. The CDR3 region is CAGTSGRNNEQFF. Incomplete CDR3 DNA: TGTGCCGGGACTAGCGGGAGAAACAATGAG.

A remark on this clone: The read terminates 3 residues before the CDR3 end, so the remaining end is supplied by the germline J gene. The genes are TRBV20-1 and TRBJ2-2; 7 bases match TRBD1. CDR3 size: 14 residues. CDR1 is DFQATT and CDR2 is SNEGSKA in the germline V gene (reference sequence). J lost 4 bases, V lost 4 bases, and 6 bases had no gene match. CDR3 loop: CSAILPGGTGELFF. Incomplete CDR3 DNA: TGCAGTGCTATACTCCCAGGGGGCACCGGGGAG.

CDR3 region: CASSQGHNTEAFF. The sequenced CDR3 bases are TGTGCCAGCAGCCAAGGACATAACACTGAA. The chain couples TRBV5-6 to TRBJ1-1, with D maybe TRBD1 (5 bases). The read stops 3 residues short of the end of the CDR3; the missing end is completed from the germline J gene. CDR1 is SGHDT, CDR2 YYEEEE, per germline. V was shortened by 4 bases and J by 2 bases, with 9 bases between the two germline ends. The CDR3 contains 13 residues.

Comment on this clone: The observed sequence ends 3 residues before the CDR3 terminus, with the missing tail filled in from the germline J gene. V gene TRBV2 combines with J gene TRBJ2-5; possible D gene TRBD1, 6 bases. CDR1 is SNHLY, CDR2 FYNNEI, per germline. Trimming stripped 4 bases from V and 5 bases from J, with 11 bases between. The CDR3 sequence is 13 residues long. The CDR3 sequence: CASSGQGWETQYF. The part of the CDR3 DNA that was read is TGTGCCAGCAGTGGGCAGGGGTGGGAGACC.

Incomplete CDR3 DNA: TGCAGTGCTCCCCGGATGGGGGCAGATGAG. Translating gives CSAPRMGADE. The full CDR3 reads CSAPRMGADEQFF. J is TRBJ2-1 and V is TRBV20-1; possibly TRBD1 for D (6 bases). Read sequence stops 3 residues before the CDR3 end, and the germline J gene provides the missing end. Germline assignment: CDR1 DFQATT and CDR2 SNEGSKA (reference sequence). This CDR3 has 13 amino acids. V lost 5 bases, J lost 8 bases, and 16 bases lay in between.